Below, 18 T cell receptor beta chains from the same sample are listed, as sequenced in a study of blood T cell repertoires in COVID-19. TCRdb's copy holds only in-frame clones and misses some; the assay was immunoSEQ multiplex PCR. The data hold around 300,000 clones, with about nine tenths observed a single time. Input material: peripheral blood. Receptor source: a man aged 18 to 29 with active or convalescent COVID-19.

The chain couples TRBV5-4 to TRBJ1-3; D remains unclear. Germline CDR1 is SGHNT and CDR2 is YYREEE (reference sequence). CDR3 length: 15 amino acids. The V end was cut by 0 bases, the J end by 0 bases, with 7 bases between. DNA for the CDR3: TGTGCCAGCAGCTTGGACAGATTCTCTGGAAACACCATATATTTT. This sequence encodes CASSLDRFSGNTIYF.

The chain has TRBV19 and TRBJ1-1; TRBD1 agrees at 11 bases. V lost 7 bases, J lost 5 bases, and 12 bases stayed unmatched. This CDR3 has 16 amino acids. CDR1 and CDR2 (germline): LNHDA, SQIVND (reference sequence). The CDR3 DNA reads TGTGCCAGTACCATTCCGGGACAGGGGGGAGATACTGAAGCTTTCTTT. It is translated as CASTIPGQGGDTEAFF.

This rearrangement joins TRBV27 to TRBJ1-5; TRBD1 might be the D (5 bases). The V end lost 9 bases, the J end lost 6 bases, and 12 bases lay between the germline ends. This CDR3 region has 12 residues. The germline V gene has CDR1 MNHEY and CDR2 SMNVEV (reference sequence). The CDR3 sequence is CASQGVGQPQHF. The DNA for the CDR3 is TGTGCCAGTCAAGGGGTGGGTCAGCCCCAGCATTTT.

The rearrangement links TRBV11-1 to TRBJ1-2; possibly TRBD1 for D (5 bases). From germline, CDR1 is SGHAT and CDR2 FQDESV (reference sequence). V lost 5 bases to trimming and J lost 4 bases, with 11 bases between them. CDR3 length: 13 residues. The chain's CDR3 is CASSTLDSYGYTF. As DNA, the CDR3 is TGTGCCAGCAGCACTCTAGACAGCTATGGCTACACCTTC.

This chain's CDR3 is CASSRTGGSGTEAFF. In DNA, the CDR3 is TGTGCCAGCAGCCGGACAGGGGGCTCGGGAACTGAAGCTTTCTTT. J is TRBJ1-1 and V is TRBV7-9; 11 bases fit TRBD1. V shed 5 bases, J shed 5 bases, and the junction held 7 bases outside the gene matches. Germline-derived CDR1 and CDR2 are SEHNR and FQNEAQ (reference sequence). CDR3 length: 15 residues. Complete variable domain (other parts from reference TRBV7-9 and TRBJ1-1): DTGVSQNPRHKITKRGQNVTFRCDPISEHNRLYWYRQTLGQGPEFLTYFQNEAQLEKSRLLSDRFSAERPKGSFSTLEIQRTEQGDSAMYLCASSRTGGSGTEAFFGQGTRLTVV.

The rearrangement links TRBV2 to TRBJ2-7; perhaps TRBD1 as D (6 bases). Trimming stripped 5 bases from V and 4 bases from J, with 9 bases between. This CDR3 region has 12 residues. CDR1 and CDR2 (germline): SNHLY, FYNNEI. Here the CDR3 DNA reads TGTGCCAGCAGTCAACAGGGTTACGAGCAGTACTTC. It codes for CASSQQGYEQYF. Full variable domain (remainder filled in from reference TRBV2 and TRBJ2-7): EPEVTQTPSHQVTQMGQEVILRCVPISNHLYFYWYRQILGQKVEFLVSFYNNEISEKSEIFDDQFSVERPDGSNFTLKIRSTKLEDSAMYFCASSQQGYEQYFGPGTRLTVT.

The genes are TRBV23-1 and TRBJ1-6; D is ambiguous. TRBV23-1 falls under the ORF class, with uncertain function. Trimming removed 7 bases at V and 5 bases at J, with 6 bases between. The CDR3 runs 12 residues. For the CDR3, the DNA is TGCGCCAGCATCACAGATAATTCACCCCTCCACTTT. It encodes CASITDNSPLHF.

The chain uses TRBV25-1 and TRBJ1-2, with unresolved D. The V and J ends lost 4 bases and 1 base respectively, with 10 bases between them. Looked up from germline, CDR1 is MGHDK and CDR2 is SYGVNS. The CDR3 has 14 residues. CDR3 nucleotide sequence: TGTGCCAGCAGTGGAGACACAGATAACTATGGCTACACCTTC. This translates into CASSGDTDNYGYTF.

Of note for this clone: The same CDR3 also results from other DNA sequences found in this sample. This chain connects TRBV5-1 to TRBJ1-1, with D hard to call. Trimming removed 0 bases from V and 1 base from J, with 7 bases in between. CDR1 and CDR2 (germline): SGHRS, YFSETQ. The CDR3 has 14 residues. The CDR3 spells CASSLGQANTEAFF. CDR3 bases: TGCGCCAGCAGCTTGGGGCAGGCGAACACTGAAGCTTTCTTT.

This chain uses TRBV4-1 with TRBJ2-2; tentative D call: TRBD2 (5 bases). Per the germline V gene, CDR1 is MGHRA and CDR2 is YSYEKL. The CDR3 loop spans 16 amino acids. V lost 1 base and J lost 5, with 14 bases in between. CDR3 nucleotide sequence: TGCGCCAGCAGCCAAGTTGGGAGACGTCTTACCGGGGAGCTGTTTTTT. Translated: CASSQVGRRLTGELFF.

V is TRBV4-1 and J is TRBJ2-3; 7 nucleotides line up with TRBD1. This CDR3 contains 17 residues. Germline V gene data show CDR1 as MGHRA and CDR2 as YSYEKL. Trimming cost V 2 bases and J 7 bases; bases outside gene matches: 15. The CDR3 nucleotides read TGCGCCAGCAGCCAACTCGATTCAGGGACCAGGGGGAATACGCAGTATTTT. Amino acid sequence: CASSQLDSGTRGNTQYF.

The genes are TRBV4-2 and TRBJ2-3; 9 bases match TRBD2. Germline CDR1 reads LGHNA; CDR2 reads YNFKEQ. V lost 1 base, J lost 4 bases, and 6 bases stayed unmatched. This CDR3 has 16 residues. The CDR3 loop reads CASSQVAGVVPDTQYF. In DNA form, the CDR3 reads TGTGCCAGCAGCCAAGTAGCGGGAGTGGTACCAGATACGCAGTATTTT.

The chain recombines TRBV12-3 or TRBV12-4 with TRBJ2-1; 7 bases align to TRBD1. V lost 6 bases to trimming and J lost 2 bases; unmatched junction nucleotides: 1. CDR3 length: 13 amino acids. The CDR3 DNA follows: TGTGCCAGCAGGAGGGGGCCCTACAATGAGCAGTTCTTC. Translating it yields CASRRGPYNEQFF.

The V gene is TRBV14, the J gene TRBJ2-1, with D perhaps TRBD2 (5 bases). The V end was cut by 2 bases, the J end by 8 bases, with 10 bases between. Germline loops: CDR1 SGHDN, CDR2 FVKESK. The CDR3 covers 13 residues. The CDR3 region has the DNA TGTGCCAGCAGCCAAACCCTAGCAGATGAGCAGTTCTTC. It codes for CASSQTLADEQFF.

This clone came up once. The rearrangement joins TRBV13 to TRBJ1-1; 8 nucleotides agree with TRBD1. With V trimmed by 5 bases and J by 4 bases, 3 bases remained unmatched. Germline assignment: CDR1 PRHDT and CDR2 FYEKMQ (reference sequence). The CDR3 is made up of 13 amino acids. The DNA for the CDR3 is TGTGCCAGCAGCGGACAGGGTGGCACTGAAGCTTTCTTT. Translating it yields CASSGQGGTEAFF.

This sequence joins TRBV7-3 and TRBJ2-2, with TRBD2 matching 10 bases. The CDR3 contains 16 residues. V was pared by 2 bases and J by 6 bases, with 6 bases of the junction left unmatched. Germline loops: CDR1 SGHTA, CDR2 FQGTGA. The CDR3 DNA reads TGTGCCAGCAGCTTAGGATCTAGCGGGAGTGCCGGGGAGCTGTTTTTT. Translating gives CASSLGSSGSAGELFF. Drawing the rest from reference TRBV7-3 and TRBJ2-2, the complete variable domain is GAGVSQTPSNKVTEKGKYVELRCDPISGHTALYWYRQSLGQGPEFLIYFQGTGAADDSGLPNDRFFAVRPEGSVSTLKIQRTERGDSAVYLCASSLGSSGSAGELFFGEGSRLTVL.

The V gene is TRBV7-9, the J gene TRBJ2-7, with 7 bases identical to TRBD1. With 6 bases clipped from V and 3 bases from J, the junction kept 5 bases outside the gene matches. Germline-derived CDR1 and CDR2 are SEHNR and FQNEAQ (reference sequence). CDR3 size: 13 residues. The CDR3: CASRDGTVYEQYF. The CDR3 nucleotides are TGTGCCAGCAGAGACGGGACAGTCTACGAGCAGTACTTC.

This chain joins TRBV7-6 and TRBJ2-5; TRBD2 matches at 12 bases. Germline lookup yields CDR1 SGHVS and CDR2 FNYEAQ. The CDR3 consists of 16 residues. The trim removed 1 base at V and 5 bases at J, leaving 5 bases unmatched. The CDR3 nucleotides are TGTGCCAGCAGCTTAGAACCTAGCGGGGGGGCCGAGACCCAGTACTTC. Its protein is CASSLEPSGGAETQYF.